One sample yielded the 27 T cell receptor beta chains listed below, sequenced in a study of radiotherapy plus CTLA-4 blockade in lung cancer. Data came from immunoSEQ multiplex PCR; TCRdb stores just in-frame clones and leaves some out. The data hold about 49,000 clones, with about 88% observed a single time. Sequencing was performed on peripheral blood, taken from a patient treated with radiotherapy plus ipilimumab. The origin of the receptors is a human donor with non-small cell lung cancer whose response to radiotherapy plus ipilimumab could not be evaluated.

The chain recombines TRBV7-2 with TRBJ2-3, with 15 bases lining up with TRBD2. The CDR3 contains 18 residues. CDR1 SGHTA and CDR2 FQGNSA come from the germline V gene. The V and J ends lost 4 bases and 3 bases, in that order; junction bases with no gene match: 8. This CDR3 is CASSYRTSGRAGTDTQYF. The CDR3, as DNA: TGTGCCAGCAGCTACCGGACTAGCGGGAGGGCCGGTACAGATACGCAGTATTTT.

The V gene is TRBV15, the J gene TRBJ1-1; 8 bases align to TRBD1. Germline CDR1 and CDR2: LNHNV and YYDKDF (reference sequence). The CDR3 is 17 amino acids. J was trimmed by 4 bases and V by 0 bases; bases with no gene match: 10. CDR3 residues: CATSRDLPTDRGTEAFF. In nucleotides, the CDR3 is TGTGCCACCAGCAGAGATCTTCCCACTGACAGGGGCACTGAAGCTTTCTTT.

V is TRBV15 and J is TRBJ2-7; possibly TRBD1 for D (6 bases). This CDR3 is 13 amino acids long. CDR1 is LNHNV, CDR2 YYDKDF, per germline (reference sequence). V dropped 4 bases and J dropped 0 bases, with 7 bases sitting between them. CDR3 region: CATSKDSSYEQYF. As DNA, the CDR3 is TGTGCCACCAGCAAGGACAGCTCCTACGAGCAGTACTTC.

The rearrangement uses TRBV11-2 and TRBJ2-1, with D possibly TRBD1 on 6 matching bases. V was trimmed by 0 bases and J by 6 bases, leaving 6 bases between them. CDR1 SGHAT and CDR2 FQNNGV come from the germline V gene. The CDR3 consists of 13 residues. Written as DNA, the CDR3 is TGTGCCAGCAGCTTAGACAGGGGCAATGAGCAGTTCTTC. This gives the protein CASSLDRGNEQFF.

This chain uses TRBV30 with TRBJ1-5; TRBD1 matches 7 bases. The length of the CDR3 is 15 residues. CDR1 is GTSNPN, CDR2 SVGIG, per germline (reference sequence). The junction had 14 bases not matched to a gene; V was cut back by 6 bases and J by 6 bases. The CDR3 sequence: CACQRSTGDTQPQHF. CDR3 DNA: TGTGCCTGCCAGCGCTCCACAGGGGATACTCAGCCCCAGCATTTT.

The rearrangement joins TRBV7-9 to TRBJ2-3, with D hard to call. CDR3 size: 13 residues. Germline-derived CDR1 and CDR2 are SEHNR and FQNEAQ (reference sequence). Trimming took 3 bases from V and 2 from J, leaving 6 bases between them. In DNA form, the CDR3 reads TGTGCCAGCAGCTTTCCAAACACAGATACGCAGTATTTT. Its protein product is CASSFPNTDTQYF. Looking up the rest from reference TRBV7-9 and TRBJ2-3 gives the full variable domain: DTGVSQNPRHKITKRGQNVTFRCDPISEHNRLYWYRQTLGQGPEFLTYFQNEAQLEKSRLLSDRFSAERPKGSFSTLEIQRTEQGDSAMYLCASSFPNTDTQYFGPGTRLTVL.

The V and J genes are TRBV6-5 and TRBJ2-7; TRBD1 aligns across 7 bases. Looked up from germline, CDR1 is MNHEY and CDR2 is SVGAGI. J gave up 5 bases and V 5 bases, and 9 bases lay outside the gene matches. The CDR3 has 14 amino acids. This CDR3 reads CASSGEGAINEQYF. The CDR3 nucleotides read TGTGCCAGCAGTGGCGAGGGGGCCATCAACGAGCAGTACTTC.

The V gene is TRBV28, the J gene TRBJ2-4, with D perhaps TRBD1 (5 bases). The CDR3 sequence is 16 residues long. The germline CDR1 and CDR2 sequences are MDHEN and SYDVKM. V lost 9 bases, J lost 0 bases, and 18 bases lay in between. CDR3 sequence: CASTVKDSLAKNIQYF. CDR3 coding DNA: TGTGCCAGTACCGTTAAAGACAGCCTAGCCAAAAACATTCAGTACTTC.

The rearrangement joins TRBV7-2 to TRBJ2-5, with TRBD2 matching over 7 bases. The J call may be incorrect, as the DNA end agrees better with TRBJ2-7. The CDR3 spans 17 residues. CDR1 is SGHTA and CDR2 is FQGNSA in the germline V gene. The CDR3 here is CASSLGLGGGSSYEQYF. The CDR3 DNA reads TGTGCCAGCAGCTTAGGGTTAGGCGGGGGAAGCTCCTACGAGCAGTACTTC.

The chain has TRBV5-5 and TRBJ2-1; TRBD2 agrees at 8 bases. The CDR3 contains 15 residues. Germline CDR1 is SGHKS and CDR2 is YYEKEE (reference sequence). The trim removed 3 bases at V and 3 bases at J, leaving 5 bases unmatched. The CDR3 sequence is CASSSREGVYNEQFF. CDR3 coding DNA: TGTGCCAGCAGCTCACGGGAGGGGGTCTACAATGAGCAGTTCTTC. Full variable domain (rest looked up from reference TRBV5-5 and TRBJ2-1): DAGVTQSPTHLIKTRGQQVTLRCSPISGHKSVSWYQQVLGQGPQFIFQYYEKEERGRGNFPDRFSARQFPNYSSELNVNALLLGDSALYLCASSSREGVYNEQFFGPGTRLTVL.

The chain joins TRBV27 to TRBJ2-3; TRBD2 aligns across 15 bases. Trimming took 4 bases from V and 2 from J; bases not matched to a gene: 16. CDR1 is MNHEY, CDR2 SMNVEV, per germline (reference sequence). The CDR3 length is 21 residues. The CDR3 sequence: CASSSPPGLAGGNFLTDTQYF. The DNA of the CDR3 is TGTGCCAGCAGTTCGCCTCCGGGACTAGCGGGAGGTAACTTCCTCACAGATACGCAGTATTTT.

The chain combines TRBV5-1 with TRBJ2-2; D perhaps matches TRBD1 (6 bases). The CDR3 extends over 14 amino acids. Trimming pared 7 bases from V and 6 bases from J, leaving 16 bases between. Germline-derived CDR1 and CDR2 are SGHRS and YFSETQ. CDR3 nucleotides: TGCGCCAGCCGGACGGGACATTTGGCCGGGGAGCTGTTTTTT. Translation gives CASRTGHLAGELFF.

The chain carries TRBV7-9 and TRBJ1-3, with D hard to call. The CDR3 loop spans 15 amino acids. Trimming took 5 bases from V and 0 from J, leaving 11 bases between them. Per the germline V gene, CDR1 is SEHNR and CDR2 is FQNEAQ (reference sequence). The chain's CDR3 is CASSPRGVSGNTIYF. For the CDR3, the DNA is TGTGCCAGCAGCCCCCGCGGGGTCTCTGGAAACACCATATATTTT.

This sequence joins TRBV7-8 and TRBJ2-5; TRBD2 agrees at 14 bases. The CDR3 runs 19 residues. Looked up from germline, CDR1 is SGHVS and CDR2 is FQNEAQ. The ends lost 0 bases at V and 6 bases at J; junction bases unmatched: 12. The CDR3 sequence is CASSLAARSGTSGRKTQYF. CDR3 coding DNA: TGTGCCAGCAGCTTAGCGGCTCGATCGGGGACTAGCGGGAGAAAGACCCAGTACTTC. The entire variable domain, with the rest obtained from reference TRBV7-8 and TRBJ2-5, is as follows: GAGVSQSPRYKVAKRGQDVALRCDPISGHVSLFWYQQALGQGPEFLTYFQNEAQLDKSGLPSDRFFAERPEGSVSTLKIQRTQQEDSAVYLCASSLAARSGTSGRKTQYFGPGTRLLVL.

Concerning this clone: Mismatch with germline at one junction end may stem from a read error. The chain carries TRBV27 and TRBJ1-1; a possible D gene is TRBD1 (6 bases). The germline CDR1 and CDR2 sequences are MNHEY and SMNVEV (reference sequence). The CDR3 covers 15 residues. CDR3 sequence reads: CASKTRVLGDTEALF. The CDR3, as DNA: TGTGCCAGCAAAACCCGGGTCCTGGGGGACACTGAAGCTCTCTTT.

CDR3 residues: CASSPIWTSGTQQYF. The CDR3, as DNA: TGTGCCAGCAGCCCAATCTGGACTAGCGGGACCCAGCAGTACTTC. The chain recombines TRBV7-9 with TRBJ2-7, with 12 bases matching TRBD2. The CDR3 consists of 15 residues. V was pared by 5 bases and J by 8 bases, with 10 bases of the junction left unmatched. The germline V gene encodes CDR1 SEHNR and CDR2 FQNEAQ (reference sequence). Full variable domain (missing parts from reference TRBV7-9 and TRBJ2-7): DTGVSQNPRHKITKRGQNVTFRCDPISEHNRLYWYRQTLGQGPEFLTYFQNEAQLEKSRLLSDRFSAERPKGSFSTLEIQRTEQGDSAMYLCASSPIWTSGTQQYFGPGTRLTVT.

This chain links TRBV5-1 with TRBJ1-4; D not certain. The CDR3 extends over 13 amino acids. Trimming took off 6 bases at V and 7 bases at J, with 13 bases between the two ends. Looked up from germline, CDR1 is SGHRS and CDR2 is YFSETQ. CDR3 nucleotide sequence: TGCGCCAGCAACCGGCAGGCGGGTGAAAAACTGTTTTTT. Residues: CASNRQAGEKLFF.

The V and J genes are TRBV6-1 and TRBJ2-3; 8 positions match TRBD1. The junction had 7 bases not matched to a gene; V was cut back by 6 bases and J by 2 bases. This CDR3 has 15 residues. CDR1 is MNHNS, CDR2 SASEGT, per germline. In DNA form, the CDR3 reads TGTGCCAGCAGCCGGGGGACAGGAACCACAGATACGCAGTATTTT. It encodes CASSRGTGTTDTQYF.

CDR3 region: CASSSSTGNTEAFF. As DNA, the CDR3 is TGCGCCAGCAGCTCTTCAACAGGGAACACTGAAGCTTTCTTT. V and J are TRBV4-3 and TRBJ1-1, with a tentative D call TRBD1 (5 bases). Germline lookup yields CDR1 LGHNA and CDR2 YSLEER. The CDR3 spans 14 residues. Trimming left V 5 bases short and J 1 base short, with 11 bases between.

This rearrangement joins TRBV30 to TRBJ2-1; weak D call: TRBD2 (5 bases). CDR3 length: 15 residues. Deletions cut 0 bases from V and 9 bases from J, with 18 bases between. In germline, CDR1 is GTSNPN, CDR2 SVGIG (reference sequence). CDR3 loop: CAWSVRGGLRSEQFF. The CDR3 DNA reads TGTGCCTGGAGTGTACGTGGCGGGCTCAGGAGTGAGCAGTTCTTC.

The DNA for the CDR3 is TGCGCCAGCAGCAGGACTAGCGCCACTTCCTACAATGAGCAGTTCTTC. Translating gives CASSRTSATSYNEQFF. The genes are TRBV5-1 and TRBJ2-1; 9 positions agree with TRBD2. CDR1 and CDR2 (germline): SGHRS, YFSETQ. The CDR3 spans 16 residues. Trimming at V came to 4 bases and at J to 1 base, leaving 6 bases not matched to a gene.

The chain is built from TRBV2 and TRBJ2-1; TRBD1 aligns across 12 bases. V dropped 7 bases and J dropped 7; count of bases not matched to a gene: 5. Germline assignment: CDR1 SNHLY and CDR2 FYNNEI. The CDR3 has 14 residues. The CDR3 DNA follows: TGTGCCAGCACCGGGACAGGGGGCAGGAATGAGCAGTTCTTC. Translation gives CASTGTGGRNEQFF.

This sequence joins TRBV28 and TRBJ1-5, with TRBD1 matching 9 bases. Germline lookup yields CDR1 MDHEN and CDR2 SYDVKM. The CDR3 totals 17 residues. V lost 4 bases, J lost 1 base, and 8 bases stayed unmatched. CDR3 sequence: CASSSLGGTGSNQPQHF. As DNA, the CDR3 is TGTGCCAGCAGTTCCTTAGGGGGGACAGGGAGCAATCAGCCCCAGCATTTT.

The V and J genes are TRBV5-1 and TRBJ2-2, with 9 bases aligning to TRBD2. The CDR3 spans 18 residues. CDR1 SGHRS and CDR2 YFSETQ come from the germline V gene. Unmatched junction bases numbered 10, after V lost 3 bases and J lost 1 base. This chain's CDR3 is CASSSSRGSGGNTGELFF. CDR3 sequence (DNA): TGCGCCAGCAGCTCCTCCAGGGGTAGCGGGGGGAACACCGGGGAGCTGTTTTTT.

This sequence joins TRBV7-9 and TRBJ2-7; TRBD2 matches 13 bases. Germline lookup yields CDR1 SEHNR and CDR2 FQNEAQ (reference sequence). After removal of 5 bases from V and 3 bases from J, the junction contained 4 bases not matched to a gene. The CDR3 spans 15 residues. CDR3 residues: CASSPGLAGDYEQYF. DNA for the CDR3: TGTGCCAGCAGCCCCGGACTAGCGGGAGACTACGAGCAGTACTTC.

The chain employs TRBV11-3 and TRBJ1-3; tentative D call: TRBD1 (6 bases). CDR1 is SGHNT and CDR2 is YENEEA in the germline V gene. The CDR3 totals 16 residues. Trimming removed 4 bases from V and 2 bases from J, with 15 bases in between. CDR3 nucleotide sequence: TGTGCCAGCAGCTCCGGCGGGGGCGCCCCTGGAAACACCATATATTTT. As protein: CASSSGGGAPGNTIYF.

The chain joins TRBV7-6 to TRBJ2-2, with D tentatively TRBD1 (5 bases). Trimming took 7 bases from V and 9 from J, leaving 15 bases between them. The V gene's germline CDR1 is SGHVS and CDR2 FNYEAQ. The length of the CDR3 is 13 residues. DNA for the CDR3: TGTGCCAGCACCCTCACAGGAAGCCGGGAGCTGTTTTTT. Encoded protein: CASTLTGSRELFF.